This T cell receptor beta chain originates from a study of T-cell memory formation after mild COVID-19. As for the study in general: The two donors had largely donor-specific TCR clusters. General study results and limits: CD4+ clones that contracted lay mainly in CM and EM; CD8+ ones lay in EMRA. Clones contracting across day 15 to 85 had a balanced CD4/CD8 profile; later expanding clones leaned CD4+.

The table lists this clonotype with a few counts. Its antigen is unidentified. The V gene end was trimmed by 7 bases and the J gene end by 1 base; junction bases not matched to a gene: 12. CDR1 and CDR2 from the germline V gene are MNHEY and SVGAGI. CDR3 size: 16 residues. Constant-segment-primed 5'RACE gave TCR alpha and TCR beta cDNA libraries with sample barcodes and UMIs. TCRdb reanalysed the 5' RACE reads using MiXCR and keeps one entry per CDR3 protein. This sample has under 200,000 distinct CDR3 sequences, with around a tenth found just once. The sequenced sample consisted of PBMCs or a T cell subset sorted from them (not recorded which). The chain employs TRBV6-5 and TRBJ1-2; 7 nucleotides align to TRBD1. This TCR was sampled from a man younger than 30 who had mild COVID-19 (a few samples of this study predate the infection). Cell type and time point are not known. The CDR3 is CASKVHLYRGNYGYTF. CDR3 nucleotide sequence: TGTGCCAGCAAAGTTCACCTGTACAGGGGTAACTATGGCTACACCTTC.